Shown below are 17 T cell receptor beta chains from a single sample sequenced in a study of cytomegalovirus exposure and HLA in healthy donors. PCR was performed using 60 Vbeta and 13 Jbeta primers. Some clones are missing from TCRdb's copy, which holds only in-frame ones; the method was immunoSEQ multiplex PCR. The sample has a few hundred thousand clones, almost 80% seen once. The sample comprised PBMCs. Receptor source: a man between 18 and 35 years old in good health and CMV-seronegative.

This clone was counted between two and nine times. V and J are TRBV9 and TRBJ2-3, with TRBD2 matching 8 bases. The V gene end was trimmed by 0 bases and the J gene end by 1 base; junction bases not matched to a gene: 4. Germline V gene sequence: CDR1 SGDLS, CDR2 YYNGEE. The CDR3 spans 16 residues. CDR3 protein: CASSVDGRGGTDTQYF. The CDR3 region has the DNA TGTGCCAGCAGCGTAGATGGGCGGGGGGGCACAGATACGCAGTATTTT.

This clone occurred once. The V gene is TRBV19, the J gene TRBJ2-5; D is undetermined. Germline V gene lookup returns CDR1 LNHDA and CDR2 SQIVND (reference sequence). With 0 bases removed from V and 7 bases from J, the gap between germline ends came to 15 bases. The CDR3 loop spans 15 amino acids. DNA for the CDR3: TGTGCCAGTAGTATAGATGCCGACATCGATCGGACCCAGTACTTC. Translated: CASSIDADIDRTQYF. Using reference TRBV19 and TRBJ2-5 for the parts outside the CDR3, the full variable domain is DGGITQSPKYLFRKEGQNVTLSCEQNLNHDAMYWYRQDPGQGLRLIYYSQIVNDFQKGDIAEGYSVSREKKESFPLTVTSAQKNPTAFYLCASSIDADIDRTQYFGPGTRLLVL.

The chain employs TRBV6-5 and TRBJ1-2; D perhaps matches TRBD1 (5 bases). The germline V and J ends were trimmed by 0 bases and 5 bases, with 16 bases remaining between them. This CDR3 has 16 amino acids. Germline loops: CDR1 MNHEY, CDR2 SVGAGI. The chain's CDR3 is CASSYSIYQGEYGYTF. CDR3 sequence (DNA): TGTGCCAGCAGTTACTCGATTTATCAGGGCGAGTATGGCTACACCTTC.

This chain joins TRBV4-1 and TRBJ2-3; 10 bases line up with TRBD2. From germline, CDR1 is MGHRA and CDR2 YSYEKL. J lost 2 bases, V lost 2 bases, and 1 base had no gene match. This CDR3 contains 15 residues. CDR3 in DNA: TGCGCCAGCAGCCAACTAGCGGGGGACACAGATACGCAGTATTTT. Protein sequence: CASSQLAGDTDTQYF.

This clone was observed a single time. The chain joins TRBV29-1 to TRBJ2-7, with D perhaps TRBD1 (6 bases). Germline V gene sequence: CDR1 SQVTM, CDR2 ANQGSEA. The CDR3 is made up of 14 amino acids. Trimming cost V 1 base and J 1 base, with 11 bases left between them. The CDR3: CSVEVYRESYEQYF. The CDR3 nucleotides read TGCAGCGTTGAAGTCTACAGGGAATCCTACGAGCAGTACTTC.

The chain links TRBV5-6 to TRBJ2-7; 7 nucleotides agree with TRBD1. The CDR3 spans 15 residues. Trimming removed 4 bases from V and 2 bases from J; junction bases left unmatched: 9. Germline V CDR1 and CDR2: SGHDT, YYEEEE. The CDR3 reads CASSRLTGTAYEQYF. CDR3 DNA: TGTGCCAGCAGCAGACTGACAGGGACGGCCTACGAGCAGTACTTC. The complete variable domain, with remaining parts taken from reference TRBV5-6 and TRBJ2-7, reads DAGVTQSPTHLIKTRGQQVTLRCSPKSGHDTVSWYQQALGQGPQFIFQYYEEEERQRGNFPDRFSGHQFPNYSSELNVNALLLGDSALYLCASSRLTGTAYEQYFGPGTRLTVT.

This clone turned up a few times. Relative to the germline gene, one junction end is altered; a read error may explain this. The chain recombines TRBV7-7 with TRBJ2-3, with 7 bases aligning to TRBD1. The CDR3 length is 16 residues. CDR1 is SSHAT and CDR2 is FNYEAQ in the germline V gene (reference sequence). This CDR3 reads CASSLGPTGLTDTQYF. CDR3 nucleotide sequence: TGTGCTAGCAGCTTAGGGCCGACAGGGCTGACAGATACGCAGTATTTT.

This chain links TRBV30 with TRBJ1-4; 10 bases match TRBD1. Germline V gene lookup returns CDR1 GTSNPN and CDR2 SVGIG (reference sequence). V shed 0 bases, J shed 7 bases, and the junction held 5 bases outside the gene matches. The length of the CDR3 is 15 residues. The CDR3 reads CAWSVQGTGAEKLFF. CDR3 in DNA: TGTGCCTGGAGTGTACAGGGGACAGGGGCTGAAAAACTGTTTTTT.

The chain recombines TRBV6-6 with TRBJ2-2; TRBD2 is a possible D gene (5 bases). Germline loops: CDR1 MNHNY, CDR2 SVGAGI (reference sequence). The CDR3 extends over 14 amino acids. The V and J ends lost 6 bases and 1 base respectively, with 9 bases between them. CDR3 bases: TGTGCCAGCAGAAACCGGGAGAACACCGGGGAGCTGTTTTTT. Translating gives CASRNRENTGELFF.

The chain uses TRBV10-3 and TRBJ1-3; D is ambiguous. The CDR3 sequence is 18 residues long. The germline V gene has CDR1 ENHRY and CDR2 SYGVKD. The V gene lost 6 bases and the J gene lost 0 bases, with 21 bases spanning the gap. The CDR3 loop is CAIRPLAGSPDSGNTIYF. The DNA of the CDR3 is TGTGCCATCAGACCCCTTGCGGGAAGCCCTGACTCTGGAAACACCATATATTTT.

The chain carries TRBV5-4 and TRBJ2-3; 15 bases fit TRBD2. Trimming took 4 bases from V and 4 from J; bases not matched to a gene: 10. The germline gives CDR1 SGHNT, CDR2 YYREEE (reference sequence). This CDR3 is built from 18 residues. This CDR3 is CASSRGTSGGFSPDTQYF. The CDR3 DNA is TGTGCCAGCAGCCGCGGGACTAGCGGGGGGTTCTCACCAGATACGCAGTATTTT.

V is TRBV6-5 and J is TRBJ1-2; D is unresolved. This CDR3 contains 15 residues. CDR1 is MNHEY, CDR2 SVGAGI, per germline. Trimming removed 5 bases at V and 1 base at J, with 14 bases between. The CDR3 reads CASSHRGRINYGYTF. CDR3 DNA: TGTGCCAGCAGTCACCGCGGGCGAATTAACTATGGCTACACCTTC.

The chain combines TRBV28 with TRBJ1-2, with a possible D match to TRBD1 (5 bases). Germline V gene sequence: CDR1 MDHEN, CDR2 SYDVKM. CDR3 length equals 13 residues. Trimming pared 5 bases from V and 3 bases from J, leaving 10 bases between. Here the CDR3 DNA reads TGTGCCAGCAGTGCCGACAGCTACTATGGCTACACCTTC. Translation: CASSADSYYGYTF.

This chain links TRBV15 with TRBJ2-3, with D uncertain. The germline CDR1 and CDR2 sequences are LNHNV and YYDKDF (reference sequence). CDR3 length: 13 amino acids. V was clipped by 3 bases and J by 6 bases, with 10 bases between them. The CDR3, as DNA: TGTGCCACCAGCAGGAAGAACGGGGATACGCAGTATTTT. Protein product: CATSRKNGDTQYF.

The table lists this clone with a few counts. The rearrangement links TRBV28 to TRBJ2-4; 8 positions match TRBD1. Unmatched junction bases numbered 8, after V lost 3 bases and J lost 7 bases. The CDR3 sequence is 15 residues long. CDR1 MDHEN and CDR2 SYDVKM come from the germline V gene. The CDR3 DNA is TGTGCCAGCAGTTTTGGCGGGACAGGTTGGAACATTCAGTACTTC. Translating it yields CASSFGGTGWNIQYF. Full variable domain (remainder filled in from reference TRBV28 and TRBJ2-4): DVKVTQSSRYLVKRTGEKVFLECVQDMDHENMFWYRQDPGLGLRLIYFSYDVKMKEKGDIPEGYSVSREKKERFSLILESASTNQTSMYLCASSFGGTGWNIQYFGAGTRLSVL.

The chain is built from TRBV6-6 and TRBJ2-4, with TRBD2 matching over 7 bases. The V gene's germline CDR1 is MNHNY and CDR2 SVGAGI (reference sequence). The CDR3 runs to 14 residues. V was clipped by 2 bases and J by 3 bases; unmatched bases: 1. CDR3 in amino acids: CASSYPGGKNIQYF. The DNA of the CDR3 is TGTGCCAGCAGTTACCCGGGAGGCAAAAACATTCAGTACTTC.

There are a few counts of this clone. V usage is TRBV7-2 and J usage is TRBJ2-7, with TRBD2 matching 10 bases. Losses at the gene ends were 2 bases for V and 2 bases for J; bases not matched to a gene: 3. The CDR3 is 15 residues long. Germline lookup yields CDR1 SGHTA and CDR2 FQGNSA. DNA for the CDR3: TGTGCCAGCAGCTTAAACCTAGCGGGGGCCTACGAGCAGTACTTC. Translation: CASSLNLAGAYEQYF.